The sequence of this TCR beta chain was determined in a study of human T cells and chemical hapten exposure. Across the whole study: Diphenylcyclopropenone was administered weekly to the scalp of patients throughout the approximately 25-week study.

Regarding time point: patch test 2, 6 weeks after DPC sensitization. The sample's treatment: therapeutic diphenylcyclopropenone sensitization with weekly scalp DPC. Someone pulled total RNA out of unfractionated whole blood. Original processing notes: Per sample, the median was 95,638 TCRs, with values from approximately 25,000 to 650,000. TCRdb recomputed calls from the RACE reads with MiXCR, one row per CDR3 protein. None of the V and J calls come from the authors' own analysis; TCRdb made them. The sample carries 35,000 to 50,000 distinct CDR3 sequences, approximately 9.5% recorded once. With respect to this clonotype: Its specificity is not known.

Regarding the study as a whole: DPC sensitization did not alter TCRs above 1 in 1000 frequency. Compared to controls, expanded TCRs made significantly more large clusters of similar CDR3s.

The sample consisted of whole blood, taken in connection with sensitization to the hapten diphenylcyclopropenone (DPC). This sequence originates from a woman aged 25-40 years with alopecia areata. Some clones in this sample may be carry-over from other donors' samples.

The CDR3 nucleotides are TGTGCCAGCAGCGCCCGGACAGCGGATAATTCACCCCTCCACTTT. Its translation: CASSARTADNSPLHF. The chain couples TRBV9 to TRBJ1-6; a possible D gene is TRBD1 (6 bases). Germline lookup yields CDR1 SGDLS and CDR2 YYNGEE. This CDR3 has 15 residues. The germline V and J ends were trimmed by 3 bases and 5 bases, with 12 bases remaining between them.